The 4 T cell receptor beta chains below were found in one sample sequenced in a study of cytomegalovirus exposure and HLA in healthy donors. The primer mix had 60 Vbeta and 13 Jbeta primers. The protocol was immunoSEQ multiplex PCR, while the TCRdb copy is restricted to in-frame clones and leaves out a portion. The table shows some 180,000 clones, with more than 60% occurring only once. Sequencing input: PBMCs. These receptors were obtained from a man aged 18 to 29 in good health and CMV-seronegative.

The chain employs TRBV5-4 and TRBJ2-5, with TRBD2 matching over 10 bases. The germline CDR1 and CDR2 sequences are SGHNT and YYREEE (reference sequence). Trimming cost V 1 base and J 4 bases; bases outside gene matches: 7. The CDR3 sequence is 16 residues long. The CDR3 sequence: CASSLWSGGAGETQYF. For the CDR3, the DNA is TGTGCCAGCAGCTTGTGGAGCGGGGGGGCCGGAGAGACCCAGTACTTC. Supplemented by reference TRBV5-4 and TRBJ2-5, the full variable domain reads ETGVTQSPTHLIKTRGQQVTLRCSSQSGHNTVSWYQQALGQGPQFIFQYYREEENGRGNFPPRFSGLQFPNYSSELNVNALELDDSALYLCASSLWSGGAGETQYFGPGTRLLVL.

V and J are TRBV7-8 and TRBJ2-3, with 10 bases that match TRBD2. The CDR3 length is 15 residues. CDR1 and CDR2 (germline): SGHVS, FQNEAQ. J was trimmed by 1 base and V by 4 bases; bases with no gene match: 2. The CDR3 DNA is TGTGCCAGCAGCTCCGGACTAGCGGGCACAGATACGCAGTATTTT. Its protein product is CASSSGLAGTDTQYF.

The V gene is TRBV30, the J gene TRBJ2-2; TRBD2 matches 8 bases. Germline V gene lookup returns CDR1 GTSNPN and CDR2 SVGIG (reference sequence). This CDR3 region has 13 residues. V trimming: 8 bases; J trimming: 3 bases; junction bases outside the gene matches: 5. The CDR3 nucleotides are TGTGCCCAGCCGGGGGGGTACACCGGGGAGCTGTTTTTT. Its translation is CAQPGGYTGELFF.

The chain recombines TRBV4-3 with TRBJ2-3, with 9 bases that match TRBD2. The length of the CDR3 is 15 residues. J gave up 5 bases and V 3 bases, and 6 bases lay outside the gene matches. CDR1 is LGHNA and CDR2 is YSLEER in the germline V gene. CDR3 coding DNA: TGCGCCAGCAGCCAGCGGGAGGGCCCCAGAGATACGCAGTATTTT. Translation gives CASSQREGPRDTQYF.